The 8 T cell receptor beta chains below come from one sample, sequenced in a study of cytomegalovirus exposure and HLA in healthy donors. Using immunoSEQ multiplex PCR, the repertoire was profiled, and TCRdb retains in-frame clones only, with some absent. Of about 140,000 clones in the sample, approximately 87% were seen once. The sample was PBMCs. These receptors came from a man aged 18 to 35 in good health and CMV-seronegative.

The chain links TRBV19 to TRBJ2-3, with 9 bases matching TRBD1. V shed 0 bases and J 3 bases; nucleotides not matched to a gene: 10. This CDR3 is built from 18 residues. Germline V lookup: CDR1 LNHDA, CDR2 SQIVND (reference sequence). The CDR3 here is CASSIEYGTGYLTDTQYF. In nucleotides, the CDR3 is TGTGCCAGTAGTATAGAGTACGGGACAGGGTATTTGACAGATACGCAGTATTTT.

This clone was detected a few times. The CDR3 loop reads CASSPGQGDSPLHF. The DNA for the CDR3 is TGTGCCAGCTCACCGGGACAGGGAGATTCACCCCTCCACTTT. The chain employs TRBV18 and TRBJ1-6; 9 positions match TRBD1. Per the germline V gene, CDR1 is KGHSH and CDR2 is LQKENI. This CDR3 has 14 residues. J lost 8 bases, V lost 3 bases, and 2 bases had no gene match.

The J gene is TRBJ1-5, the V gene TRBV19; D uncertain. This CDR3 region has 12 residues. Trimming left V 3 bases short and J 5 bases short, with 5 bases between. From germline, CDR1 is LNHDA and CDR2 SQIVND (reference sequence). For the CDR3, the DNA is TGTGCCAGTAGTATCGGGTATCAGCCCCAGCATTTT. Translating it yields CASSIGYQPQHF. Based on the CDR3 plus reference TRBV19 and TRBJ1-5, the full variable domain is DGGITQSPKYLFRKEGQNVTLSCEQNLNHDAMYWYRQDPGQGLRLIYYSQIVNDFQKGDIAEGYSVSREKKESFPLTVTSAQKNPTAFYLCASSIGYQPQHFGDGTRLSIL.

The chain recombines TRBV6-5 with TRBJ2-7, with D perhaps TRBD2 (5 bases). Trimming removed 6 bases at V and 2 bases at J, with 17 bases between. The germline V gene has CDR1 MNHEY and CDR2 SVGAGI. The CDR3 extends over 15 amino acids. CDR3 sequence: CASSKQSGLTYEQYF. In nucleotides, the CDR3 is TGTGCCAGCAGCAAACAGTCGGGGTTGACCTACGAGCAGTACTTC.

This chain uses TRBV11-2 with TRBJ2-2, with D possibly being TRBD2 (6 bases). CDR1 is SGHAT and CDR2 is FQNNGV in the germline V gene. The V end was cut by 3 bases, the J end by 0 bases, with 14 bases between. This CDR3 has 17 amino acids. The chain's CDR3 is CASSLTSGTANTGELFF. The CDR3 DNA reads TGTGCCAGCAGCTTGACCTCCGGGACTGCGAACACCGGGGAGCTGTTTTTT.

This clone showed up just a few times. The J gene is TRBJ1-5, the V gene TRBV18, with a weak D call TRBD1 (6 bases). Between the trimmed V and J ends, which lost 6 bases and 5 bases, there was a span of 11 bases. This CDR3 has 13 amino acids. Per germline, CDR1 KGHSH and CDR2 LQKENI. CDR3 amino acids: CASSQGMDQPQHF. CDR3 coding DNA: TGTGCCAGCTCTCAGGGGATGGATCAGCCCCAGCATTTT.

The chain couples TRBV7-9 to TRBJ1-1; TRBD1 agrees at 7 bases. This CDR3 is built from 13 residues. V lost 4 bases to trimming and J lost 11 bases; unmatched junction nucleotides: 10. Germline lookup yields CDR1 SEHNR and CDR2 FQNEAQ (reference sequence). The CDR3, as DNA: TGTGCCAGCAGCTCTCGACAGGGTGCGGACGCTTTCTTT. Translated: CASSSRQGADAFF.

This clone occurred a few times. This chain connects TRBV28 to TRBJ1-2; 9 bases map to TRBD1. The CDR3 has 13 amino acids. Germline trimming cut 2 bases from V and 7 bases from J; bases unmatched to any gene: 2. The V gene's germline CDR1 is MDHEN and CDR2 SYDVKM. The CDR3: CASSLGDRVGYTF. The CDR3 DNA sequence: TGTGCCAGCAGTTTAGGGGACAGGGTTGGCTACACCTTC.